The 30 T cell receptor beta chains presented below share a single source sample, sequenced in a study of T cell responses to AZD1222 COVID-19 vaccine. Sequencing used immunoSEQ multiplex PCR; TCRdb keeps in-frame clones, though not all of them. The repertoire holds approximately 150,000 clones, about 90% seen once, with under 4% in the top ten. Sequencing was performed on peripheral blood, taken 28 days after the second AZD1222 dose. These receptors all stem from an adult who received the AZD1222 COVID-19 vaccine.

The chain links TRBV5-4 to TRBJ2-5; 12 nucleotides agree with TRBD2. The CDR3 consists of 16 residues. Germline CDR1 reads SGHNT; CDR2 reads YYREEE (reference sequence). J gave up 4 bases and V 0 bases, and 4 bases lay outside the gene matches. The CDR3 nucleotides are TGTGCCAGCAGCTTGGCTAGCGGGGGGGCCGGAGAGACCCAGTACTTC. Translating gives CASSLASGGAGETQYF.

V gene TRBV18 combines with J gene TRBJ2-7; D not resolved. The CDR3 covers 15 residues. The germline CDR1 and CDR2 sequences are KGHSH and LQKENI. V dropped 3 bases and J dropped 6 bases, with 18 bases sitting between them. The CDR3 region has the DNA TGTGCCAGCTCACCTCCCTCGAGCCCCACCTCCGAGCAGTACTTC. It codes for CASSPPSSPTSEQYF. The whole variable domain, remainder taken from reference TRBV18 and TRBJ2-7, is NAGVMQNPRHLVRRRGQEARLRCSPMKGHSHVYWYRQLPEEGLKFMVYLQKENIIDESGMPKERFSAEFPKEGPSILRIQQVVRGDSAAYFCASSPPSSPTSEQYFGPGTRLTVT.

CDR3 sequence (DNA): TGCAGCGTTCTCTCAGGCTCTATGAACACTGAAGCTTTCTTT. It is translated as CSVLSGSMNTEAFF. This chain joins TRBV29-1 and TRBJ1-1; D gene uncertain. With 5 bases removed from V and 0 bases from J, the gap between germline ends came to 13 bases. Germline assignment: CDR1 SQVTM and CDR2 ANQGSEA. The CDR3 contains 14 residues.

V gene TRBV11-2 combines with J gene TRBJ1-4; the D is unclear. The germline CDR1 and CDR2 sequences are SGHAT and FQNNGV. Trimming removed 11 bases at V and 6 bases at J, with 7 bases between. CDR3 length: 10 residues. As DNA, the CDR3 is TGTGCCTACGGGCATGAAAAACTGTTTTTT. Its protein product is CAYGHEKLFF.

J is TRBJ1-1 and V is TRBV20-1; the D is unclear. The germline V gene has CDR1 DFQATT and CDR2 SNEGSKA (reference sequence). V lost 6 bases and J 4 bases, leaving 9 bases between the germline ends. This CDR3 region has 11 residues. Here the CDR3 DNA reads TGCAGTGCGCGGACGGTCACTGAAGCTTTCTTT. Protein: CSARTVTEAFF.

The chain links TRBV3-1 (or the pseudogene TRBV3-2) to TRBJ1-1; D is uncertain. The V gene lost 1 base and the J gene lost 4 bases, with 7 bases spanning the gap. The CDR3 loop spans 13 amino acids. CDR1 is LGHDT, CDR2 YNNKEL, per germline (reference sequence). CDR3 bases: TGTGCCAGCAGCCAAGCGTTGGTCACTGAAGCTTTCTTT. This gives the protein CASSQALVTEAFF.

The genes are TRBV7-2 and TRBJ2-3; D gene unclear. Trimming took off 4 bases at V and 2 bases at J, with 19 bases between the two ends. The CDR3 totals 17 residues. Germline CDR1 and CDR2: SGHTA and FQGNSA. The CDR3 nucleotides read TGTGCCAGCAGCTCCCCCCCAAATCAACCAATCACAGATACGCAGTATTTT. Protein product: CASSSPPNQPITDTQYF.

This clone is labeled medium-sized. The V call is TRBV4-3, the J call TRBJ2-2, with D uncertain. Germline CDR1 and CDR2: LGHNA and YSLEER. The CDR3 is made up of 16 amino acids. V was clipped by 2 bases and J by 5 bases, with 15 bases between them. The CDR3 sequence: CASSQSTDAVTGELFF. Written as DNA, the CDR3 is TGCGCCAGCAGCCAAAGTACGGACGCAGTGACCGGGGAGCTGTTTTTT.

V gene TRBV2 combines with J gene TRBJ2-1, with 8 positions matching TRBD2. The germline CDR1 and CDR2 sequences are SNHLY and FYNNEI. CDR3 length: 13 residues. V was pared by 8 bases and J by 5 bases, with 5 bases of the junction left unmatched. CDR3 sequence: CASWRGVNNEQFF. CDR3 nucleotides: TGTGCCAGCTGGCGGGGGGTCAACAATGAGCAGTTCTTC.

The genes are TRBV19 and TRBJ1-2; 12 bases agree with TRBD1. Per the germline V gene, CDR1 is LNHDA and CDR2 is SQIVND (reference sequence). V shed 7 bases and J 7 bases; nucleotides not matched to a gene: 10. The CDR3 consists of 15 residues. The CDR3 spells CASIRDRGLVGGYTF. CDR3 in DNA: TGTGCCAGTATAAGGGACAGGGGGCTGGTTGGTGGCTACACCTTC.

This chain uses TRBV5-1 with TRBJ1-1, with D unresolved. V gave up 2 bases and J gave up 0 bases, with 5 bases separating them. Per germline, CDR1 SGHRS and CDR2 YFSETQ. The CDR3 has 13 amino acids. The CDR3 sequence is CASSFGLNTEAFF. CDR3 DNA sequence: TGCGCCAGCAGCTTTGGGTTGAACACTGAAGCTTTCTTT.

The CDR3 is CASTDRTGYGYTF. CDR3 sequence (DNA): TGCGCCAGCACCGACCGGACGGGCTATGGCTACACCTTC. The chain employs TRBV5-1 and TRBJ1-2; unclear D gene. The germline V and J ends were trimmed by 6 bases and 4 bases, with 13 bases remaining between them. CDR1 and CDR2 (germline): SGHRS, YFSETQ. The CDR3 totals 13 residues.

The chain links TRBV18 to TRBJ2-3; D is ambiguous. CDR1 and CDR2 from the germline V gene are KGHSH and LQKENI. CDR3 length: 13 residues. Trimming left V 6 bases short and J 6 bases short, with 13 bases between. As DNA, the CDR3 is TGTGCCAGCTCCCAAGGTTCCATCGATACGCAGTATTTT. Translated, it gives CASSQGSIDTQYF.

CDR3 sequence (DNA): TGCAGTGCTAGTTCTCAAGAGACCCAGTACTTC. Protein product: CSASSQETQYF. The rearrangement joins TRBV20-1 to TRBJ2-5, with D uncertain. V dropped 3 bases and J dropped 2 bases, with 4 bases sitting between them. In germline, CDR1 is DFQATT, CDR2 SNEGSKA (reference sequence). CDR3 length: 11 amino acids.

The CDR3 nucleotides read TGTGCCAGCAGTACGAAGACAGGGGGGACCTATGGCTACACCTTC. Translating it yields CASSTKTGGTYGYTF. The V call is TRBV6-5, the J call TRBJ1-2; 9 nucleotides line up with TRBD1. V was clipped by 5 bases and J by 4 bases; unmatched bases: 8. The CDR3 runs to 15 residues. The germline CDR1 and CDR2 sequences are MNHEY and SVGAGI.

The V and J genes are TRBV6-1 and TRBJ2-1; TRBD1 might be the D (5 bases). Germline V CDR1 and CDR2: MNHNS, SASEGT. This CDR3 comprises 15 residues. Trimming shortened V by 2 bases and J by 4 bases, and 12 bases separated the two germline ends. The CDR3 region is CASSETQGYYNEQFF. CDR3 coding DNA: TGTGCCAGCAGTGAAACCCAGGGCTATTACAATGAGCAGTTCTTC.

The V call is TRBV5-1, the J call TRBJ2-7, with 7 bases lining up with TRBD1. With 0 bases clipped from V and 3 bases from J, the junction kept 3 bases outside the gene matches. Germline V CDR1 and CDR2: SGHRS, YFSETQ. The CDR3 length is 14 residues. The CDR3 DNA is TGCGCCAGCAGCTTGGTCTCAGGGGGCTACGAGCAGTACTTC. Translating it yields CASSLVSGGYEQYF.

This chain joins TRBV18 and TRBJ1-5; D is perhaps TRBD1 (5 bases). CDR3 length: 16 residues. CDR1 and CDR2 (germline): KGHSH, LQKENI. The V and J ends lost 4 bases and 0 bases respectively, with 13 bases between them. For the CDR3, the DNA is TGTGCCAGCTCACGGGGCGCGGCCGATAGCAATCAGCCCCAGCATTTT. This sequence encodes CASSRGAADSNQPQHF.

The rearrangement links TRBV19 to TRBJ2-2; D is unresolved. From germline, CDR1 is LNHDA and CDR2 SQIVND (reference sequence). The CDR3 is made up of 14 amino acids. Between the trimmed V and J ends, which lost 0 bases and 3 bases, there was a span of 5 bases. DNA of the CDR3: TGTGCCAGTAGTATAGAGGGGTACACCGGGGAGCTGTTTTTT. Amino acid sequence: CASSIEGYTGELFF.

The V and J genes are TRBV29-1 and TRBJ1-2; possible D gene TRBD1, 5 bases. The CDR3 is made up of 12 amino acids. Germline CDR1 reads SQVTM; CDR2 reads ANQGSEA. V lost 4 bases and J lost 2, with 8 bases in between. DNA for the CDR3: TGCAGCGTTGGGGGCACAAACTATGGCTACACCTTC. Protein product: CSVGGTNYGYTF.

The chain uses TRBV6-2 or TRBV6-3 and TRBJ2-4, with D unresolved. This CDR3 spans 16 amino acids. V lost 2 bases and J 0 bases, leaving 11 bases between the germline ends. Germline assignment: CDR1 MNHEY and CDR2 SVGEGT. The CDR3 coding sequence is TGTGCCAGCAGTTACCGTGGGTTCCTAGCCAAAAACATTCAGTACTTC. This translates into CASSYRGFLAKNIQYF.

The chain links TRBV7-2 to TRBJ2-3, with 12 bases matching TRBD2. The V gene's germline CDR1 is SGHTA and CDR2 FQGNSA. The CDR3 has 15 residues. V lost 5 bases and J lost 5; bases outside the gene matches: 5. CDR3 DNA sequence: TGTGCCAGCAGCGAACTAGCGGGAGGCAGAGATACGCAGTATTTT. Translating it yields CASSELAGGRDTQYF.

The gene calls are TRBV30 and TRBJ1-2; D may be TRBD1 (6 bases). Germline V lookup: CDR1 GTSNPN, CDR2 SVGIG (reference sequence). The V end was cut by 0 bases, the J end by 9 bases, with 11 bases between. The CDR3 consists of 12 residues. The CDR3 DNA sequence: TGTGCCTGGAGTGTAGGGGGACAACGCTACACCTTC. Translating it yields CAWSVGGQRYTF.

This clone was seen a few times. The CDR3 loop is CASSGGLAGEWDTQYF. For the CDR3, the DNA is TGTGCCAGCAGTGGGGGACTAGCGGGAGAATGGGATACGCAGTATTTT. The V call is TRBV25-1, the J call TRBJ2-3; 14 bases fit TRBD2. The CDR3 extends over 16 amino acids. Trimming at V came to 4 bases and at J to 6 bases, leaving 6 bases not matched to a gene. Germline CDR1 reads MGHDK; CDR2 reads SYGVNS.

The CDR3 DNA reads TGTGCCAGCAGTATCCCAACAGGGGACGGCAATCAGCCCCAGCATTTT. This sequence encodes CASSIPTGDGNQPQHF. This chain joins TRBV6-6 and TRBJ1-5, with 7 bases fitting TRBD1. This CDR3 is 16 amino acids long. The germline V gene encodes CDR1 MNHNY and CDR2 SVGAGI (reference sequence). V dropped 5 bases and J dropped 2; count of bases not matched to a gene: 9.

V and J are TRBV11-3 and TRBJ1-4; D not certain. This CDR3 spans 16 amino acids. Germline-derived CDR1 and CDR2 are SGHNT and YENEEA. The V and J ends lost 1 base and 0 bases respectively, with 9 bases between them. The chain's CDR3 is CASSLVMGTTNEKLFF. DNA of the CDR3: TGTGCCAGCAGCTTAGTCATGGGAACAACTAATGAAAAACTGTTTTTT. The whole variable domain, filled in from reference TRBV11-3 and TRBJ1-4, reads EAGVVQSPRYKIIEKKQPVAFWCNPISGHNTLYWYLQNLGQGPELLIRYENEEAVDDSQLPKDRFSAERLKGVDSTLKIQPAELGDSAVYLCASSLVMGTTNEKLFFGSGTQLSVL.

The chain joins TRBV7-3 to TRBJ2-1; the match to TRBD2 covers 7 bases. The trim removed 5 bases at V and 4 bases at J, leaving 11 bases unmatched. The CDR3 spans 16 residues. Germline V gene data show CDR1 as SGHTA and CDR2 as FQGTGA. This CDR3 reads CASSIRPSGLYNEQFF. CDR3 DNA sequence: TGTGCCAGCAGCATAAGGCCTAGCGGACTGTACAATGAGCAGTTCTTC.

The CDR3 coding sequence is TGTGCCACCAGTGATTTGGTCATGGGTGGAGGCGGGACTGAAGCTTTCTTT. Translation: CATSDLVMGGGGTEAFF. The chain links TRBV24-1 to TRBJ1-1; D is ambiguous. CDR1 KGHDR and CDR2 SFDVKD come from the germline V gene. Trimming took off 0 bases at V and 5 bases at J, with 18 bases between the two ends. The length of the CDR3 is 17 residues.

The chain has TRBV12-3 or TRBV12-4 and TRBJ2-7; D is unresolved. The CDR3 is 13 amino acids. V was cut by 3 bases and J by 2 bases, with 8 bases left in between. CDR3 in amino acids: CASSFSGAYEQYF. Here the CDR3 DNA reads TGTGCCAGCAGTTTCTCTGGGGCCTACGAGCAGTACTTC.

This clone was detected only once. The DNA for the CDR3 is TGTGCCACCAGTGATCAAACGGGACTAGCGGGACTACAGACCCAGTACTTC. Its translation is CATSDQTGLAGLQTQYF. This sequence joins TRBV24-1 and TRBJ2-5, with 13 bases that match TRBD2. After removal of 3 bases from V and 6 bases from J, the junction contained 9 bases not matched to a gene. CDR3 length: 17 residues. Germline CDR1 is KGHDR and CDR2 is SFDVKD.